Detailed here is one T cell receptor (beta chain). Sequenced by immunoSEQ multiplex PCR; TCRdb stores in-frame clones only, minus some. The top ten hold 5.5% to 6% of the sample, which has 100,000 to 150,000 clones, around 80% seen once. These data belong to a study of blood T cell repertoires in COVID-19. Study context: Italy, Spain and the United States were the sources of the convalescent and acute COVID-19 samples. Nucleic acid was either cDNA or gDNA, and it came from T cells, B-cell-depleted T cells, or PBMCs.

This sequence originates from a man older than 75 with active or convalescent COVID-19. The sequencing sample was made of peripheral blood.

The CDR3 DNA is TGCGCCAGCAGCCAAGGCGACAGGGGTGAGCAGTACTTC. Amino acid sequence: CASSQGDRGEQYF. The chain joins TRBV4-3 to TRBJ2-7, with 8 bases that match TRBD1. The CDR3 is 13 residues long. V was pared by 1 base and J by 7 bases, with 3 bases of the junction left unmatched. Per the germline V gene, CDR1 is LGHNA and CDR2 is YSLEER.